The next 10 T cell receptor beta chains were all read from a single sample in a study of early T cells in non-severe SARS-CoV-2 infection. TCRdb itself ran the 5' RACE reads through MiXCR, one entry per CDR3 protein. Here the sample spans over 90,000 distinct CDR3 sequences, less than 15% being singletons. Sequenced: whole blood. The receptors stem from an adult who was a healthcare worker with PCR-confirmed SARS-CoV-2 infection or an uninfected control (not recorded which).

This clonotype was observed many times. V gene TRBV4-1 combines with J gene TRBJ1-6; D is uncertain. Deletions cut 0 bases from V and 11 bases from J, with 14 bases between. The CDR3 has 15 residues. CDR1 and CDR2 from the germline V gene are MGHRA and YSYEKL. For the CDR3, the DNA is TGCGCCAGCAGCCAAGAATTAGTGGCAACCGCACCCCTCCACTTT. The encoded protein is CASSQELVATAPLHF.

The chain couples TRBV12-3 or TRBV12-4 to TRBJ2-7; D is tentatively TRBD1 or TRBD2 (5 bases each). V was cut by 5 bases and J by 3 bases, with 17 bases left in between. There are 15 residues in the CDR3. CDR3 DNA: TGTGCCAGCAGTGGAATTAAGGGACCGCTCTACGAGCAGTACTTC. It encodes CASSGIKGPLYEQYF.

This clonotype was seen a handful of times. This chain uses TRBV29-1 with TRBJ2-4; 10 bases fit TRBD1. This CDR3 contains 14 residues. Germline CDR1 SQVTM, CDR2 ANQGSEA. Trimming at V came to 3 bases and at J to 2 bases, leaving 1 base not matched to a gene. CDR3 coding DNA: TGCAGCGTTGAGGGACAGGGGACCAAAAACATTCAGTACTTC. It is translated as CSVEGQGTKNIQYF. Full variable domain (missing parts from reference TRBV29-1 and TRBJ2-4): SAVISQKPSRDICQRGTSLTIQCQVDSQVTMMFWYRQQPGQSLTLIATANQGSEATYESGFVIDKFPISRPNLTFSTLTVSNMSPEDSSIYLCSVEGQGTKNIQYFGAGTRLSVL.

This clonotype was detected only a few times. The chain uses TRBV6-6 and TRBJ2-1; D is possibly TRBD1 (6 bases). CDR3 size: 15 residues. Between the trimmed V and J ends, which lost 5 bases and 4 bases, there was a span of 15 bases. CDR1 and CDR2 from the germline V gene are MNHNY and SVGAGI (reference sequence). The CDR3 region has the DNA TGTGCCAGCAGTCCACAGGGTCGGGGTTACAATGAGCAGTTCTTC. It is translated as CASSPQGRGYNEQFF.

This clonotype was detected only a few times. The chain is built from TRBV5-6 and TRBJ2-7; no clear D. There are 13 residues in the CDR3. The germline CDR1 and CDR2 sequences are SGHDT and YYEEEE. V gave up 4 bases and J gave up 1 base, with 9 bases separating them. The CDR3 DNA is TGTGCCAGCAGCCTCCCGCATTCCTACGAGCAGTACTTC. This sequence encodes CASSLPHSYEQYF.

This chain uses TRBV30 with TRBJ1-1; D is undetermined. The CDR3 has 16 amino acids. CDR1 and CDR2 from the germline V gene are GTSNPN and SVGIG (reference sequence). V lost 3 bases and J lost 2, with 19 bases in between. The CDR3 nucleotides are TGTGCCTGGAGCGTGGTGGCCGAGCGCCCCAACACTGAAGCTTTCTTT. Its translation is CAWSVVAERPNTEAFF.

A few counts support this clonotype. The chain has TRBV7-9 and TRBJ2-5, with 9 bases aligning to TRBD2. CDR3 length: 15 residues. Losses at the gene ends were 1 base for V and 1 base for J; bases not matched to a gene: 1. Germline V gene data show CDR1 as SEHNR and CDR2 as FQNEAQ (reference sequence). The CDR3 DNA sequence: TGTGCCAGCAGCTTAGTAGCGGGAGCCCAAGAGACCCAGTACTTC. Translation: CASSLVAGAQETQYF. Full variable domain (remainder filled in from reference TRBV7-9 and TRBJ2-5): DTGVSQNPRHKITKRGQNVTFRCDPISEHNRLYWYRQTLGQGPEFLTYFQNEAQLEKSRLLSDRFSAERPKGSFSTLEIQRTEQGDSAMYLCASSLVAGAQETQYFGPGTRLLVL.

The chain carries TRBV24-1 and TRBJ2-5; no reliable D call. This CDR3 has 12 residues. Germline CDR1 and CDR2: KGHDR and SFDVKD. Between the trimmed V and J ends, which lost 5 bases and 2 bases, there was a span of 5 bases. CDR3 nucleotides: TGTGCCACCAGTGGGGCGCAAGAGACCCAGTACTTC. The encoded protein is CATSGAQETQYF.

The chain is built from TRBV5-1 and TRBJ2-5; no firm D call. The CDR3 consists of 13 residues. Germline CDR1 SGHRS, CDR2 YFSETQ. V was clipped by 2 bases and J by 5 bases, with 10 bases between them. In DNA, the CDR3 is TGCGCCAGCAGCTTAATATCAGAGGAGACCCAGTACTTC. Translating gives CASSLISEETQYF. Supplemented by reference TRBV5-1 and TRBJ2-5, the full variable domain reads KAGVTQTPRYLIKTRGQQVTLSCSPISGHRSVSWYQQTPGQGLQFLFEYFSETQRNKGNFPGRFSGRQFSNSRSEMNVSTLELGDSALYLCASSLISEETQYFGPGTRLLVL.

This chain joins TRBV5-1 and TRBJ2-1, with 8 bases lining up with TRBD2. The CDR3 covers 15 residues. Losses at the gene ends were 4 bases for V and 6 bases for J; bases not matched to a gene: 9. CDR1 SGHRS and CDR2 YFSETQ come from the germline V gene. CDR3 nucleotide sequence: TGCGCCAGCAGCCCCACTAGCGGAAGGTTCAATGAGCAGTTCTTC. As protein: CASSPTSGRFNEQFF.